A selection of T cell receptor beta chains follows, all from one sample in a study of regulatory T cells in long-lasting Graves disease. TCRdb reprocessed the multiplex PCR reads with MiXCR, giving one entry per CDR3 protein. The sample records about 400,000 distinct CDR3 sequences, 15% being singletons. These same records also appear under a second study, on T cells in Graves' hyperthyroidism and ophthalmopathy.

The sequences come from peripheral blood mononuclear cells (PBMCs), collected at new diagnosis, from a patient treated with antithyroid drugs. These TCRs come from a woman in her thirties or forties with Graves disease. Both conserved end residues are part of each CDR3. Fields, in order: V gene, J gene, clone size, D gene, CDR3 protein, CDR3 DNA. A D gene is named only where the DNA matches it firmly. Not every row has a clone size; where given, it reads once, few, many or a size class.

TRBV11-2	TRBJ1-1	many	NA	CASSLWGLHSYTEAFF	TGTGCCAGCAGCTTATGGGGGTTACACAGTTACACTGAAGCTTTCTTT
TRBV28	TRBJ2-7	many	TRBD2	CASSSPLAGEYEQYF	TGTGCCAGCAGTTCCCCACTAGCGGGAGAATACGAGCAGTACTTC
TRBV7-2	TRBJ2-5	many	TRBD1	CASSLFGQGQETQYF	TGTGCCAGCAGCTTATTTGGACAGGGACAAGAGACCCAGTACTTC
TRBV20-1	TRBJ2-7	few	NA	CSARREDSYEQYF	TGCAGTGCTAGAAGAGAGGACTCCTACGAGCAGTACTTC
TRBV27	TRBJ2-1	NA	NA	CASSLKMGFPRFF	TGTGCCAGCAGTTTAAAGATGGGATTTCCGCGGTTCTTC
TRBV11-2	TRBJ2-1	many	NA	CASSLDGSLYNEQFF	TGTGCCAGCAGCTTAGATGGTTCCCTCTACAATGAGCAGTTCTTC
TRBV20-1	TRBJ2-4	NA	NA	CSATGLSKNIQYF	TGCAGTGCAACCGGACTATCCAAAAACATTCAGTACTTC
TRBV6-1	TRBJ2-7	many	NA	CASSEWGLSGYEQYF	TGTGCCAGCAGTGAATGGGGCTTATCCGGCTACGAGCAGTACTTC
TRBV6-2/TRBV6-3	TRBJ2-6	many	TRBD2	CASSYLVAGALASGANVLTF	TGTGCCAGCAGTTACTTGGTAGCGGGAGCTTTAGCATCGGGGGCCAACGTCCTGACTTTC
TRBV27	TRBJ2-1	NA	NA	CASSFDGQLNF	TGTGCCAGCAGTTTCGATGGTCAGTTAAACTTC
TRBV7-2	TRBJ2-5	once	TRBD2	CASSFLAGGETQYF	TGTGCCAGCAGCTTTCTAGCGGGAGGGGAGACCCAGTACTTC
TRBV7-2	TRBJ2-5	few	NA	CASSLVAAKTQYF	TGTGCCAGCAGCTTAGTTGCTGCCAAGACCCAGTACTTC
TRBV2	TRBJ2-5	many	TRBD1	CASSDSDRVGQETQYF	TGTGCCAGCAGTGATTCGGACAGGGTCGGACAAGAGACCCAGTACTTC
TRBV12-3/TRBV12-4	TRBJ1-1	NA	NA	CASSSGSSPNTEAFF	TGTGCCAGCAGCTCCGGCAGTTCCCCGAACACTGAAGCTTTCTTT
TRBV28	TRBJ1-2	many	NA	CASASGREGGYTF	TGTGCCAGCGCATCCGGGAGGGAAGGTGGCTACACCTTC
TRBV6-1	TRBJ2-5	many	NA	CASSEDPRGETQYF	TGTGCCAGCAGTGAAGACCCTCGAGGGGAGACCCAGTACTTC
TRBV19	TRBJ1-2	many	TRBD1	CASRTTGASYGYTF	TGTGCCAGTAGGACCACAGGGGCGAGCTATGGCTACACCTTC
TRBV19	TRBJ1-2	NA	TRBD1	CASSMDRNGYTF	TGTGCCAGTAGTATGGACAGGAATGGCTACACCTTC
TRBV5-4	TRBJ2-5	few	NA	CASSYGVVETQYF	TGTGCCAGCAGCTATGGGGTAGTGGAGACCCAGTACTTC
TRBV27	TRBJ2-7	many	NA	CASSDSRGNTGTTIYEQYF	TGTGCCAGCAGTGATTCCAGGGGGAACACCGGGACTACGATCTACGAGCAGTACTTC
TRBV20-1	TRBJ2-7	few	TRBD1	CSARATGGQGLSYEQYF	TGCAGTGCTAGAGCGACAGGAGGACAGGGACTCTCCTACGAGCAGTACTTC
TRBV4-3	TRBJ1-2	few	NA	CASSQDFLVGYTF	TGCGCCAGCAGCCAAGATTTCTTGGTTGGCTACACCTTC
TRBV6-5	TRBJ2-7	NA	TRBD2	CASSYLRTSGRVYEQYF	TGTGCCAGCAGTTACCTTCGGACTAGCGGGAGGGTATACGAGCAGTACTTC
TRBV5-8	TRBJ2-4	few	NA	CASNQQGRLNIQYF	TGTGCCAGCAACCAACAGGGGAGGTTGAACATTCAGTACTTC
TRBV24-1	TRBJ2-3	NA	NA	CATSDRDTPSTDTQYF	TGTGCCACCAGTGATCGGGACACACCTAGCACAGATACGCAGTATTTT
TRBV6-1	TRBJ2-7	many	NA	CASSAKAGTSSYEQYF	TGTGCCAGCAGTGCGAAGGCCGGGACTTCCTCCTACGAGCAGTACTTC
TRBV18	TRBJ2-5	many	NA	CASSPIGIEAQETQYF	TGTGCCAGCTCACCAATAGGTATAGAGGCGCAAGAGACCCAGTACTTC
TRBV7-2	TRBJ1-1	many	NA	CASSSQGLLNTEAFF	TGTGCCAGCAGCTCACAGGGTCTTTTGAACACTGAAGCTTTCTTT
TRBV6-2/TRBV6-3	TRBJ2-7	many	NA	CASSTGSWSYEQYF	TGTGCCAGCAGTACAGGGTCATGGTCCTACGAGCAGTACTTC
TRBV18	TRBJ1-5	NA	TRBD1	CASSPGIGGANQPQHF	TGTGCCAGCTCACCAGGGATAGGGGGCGCGAATCAGCCCCAGCATTTT
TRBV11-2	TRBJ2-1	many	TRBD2	CASSPRTSGAYNEQFF	TGTGCCAGCAGCCCAAGGACTAGCGGGGCCTACAATGAGCAGTTCTTC
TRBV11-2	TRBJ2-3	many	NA	CASSLAYIADTQYF	TGTGCCAGCAGCTTAGCCTATATAGCAGATACGCAGTATTTT
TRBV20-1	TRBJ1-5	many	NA	CSARRTVRNQPQHF	TGCAGTGCTAGGAGGACAGTCCGTAATCAGCCCCAGCATTTT
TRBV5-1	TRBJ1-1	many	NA	CASSDTGTLNTEAFF	TGCGCCAGCAGCGACACCGGGACGCTGAACACTGAAGCTTTCTTT
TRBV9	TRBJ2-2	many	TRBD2	CASSVEGTSSGELFF	TGTGCCAGCAGCGTAGAAGGGACTAGCTCCGGGGAGCTGTTTTTT
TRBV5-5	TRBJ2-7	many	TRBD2	CASSPSSGSSYEQYF	TGTGCCAGCAGCCCTTCTAGCGGAAGCTCCTACGAGCAGTACTTC
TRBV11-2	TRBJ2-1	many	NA	CASSLDLSWSSYNEQFF	TGTGCCAGCAGCTTAGATCTAAGTTGGTCTTCCTACAATGAGCAGTTCTTC
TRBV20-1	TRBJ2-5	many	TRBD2	CSARERSGTTETQYF	TGCAGTGCTAGAGAAAGATCCGGGACTACGGAGACCCAGTACTTC
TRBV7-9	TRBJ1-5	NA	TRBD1	CASSTTGTNQPQHF	TGTGCCAGCAGCACGACAGGGACCAATCAGCCCCAGCATTTT
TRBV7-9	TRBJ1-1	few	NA	CASSRDSPGTEAFF	TGTGCCAGCAGTCGCGACAGCCCGGGCACTGAAGCTTTCTTT
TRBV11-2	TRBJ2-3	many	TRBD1	CASSLRGQRQADTQYF	TGTGCCAGCAGCTTAAGGGGACAGCGGCAAGCAGATACGCAGTATTTT
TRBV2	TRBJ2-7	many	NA	CASSFQGGGYEQYF	TGTGCCAGCAGTTTTCAGGGTGGCGGCTACGAGCAGTACTTC
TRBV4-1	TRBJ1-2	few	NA	CASSHRDTRGGGYTF	TGCGCCAGCAGCCATCGGGACACCAGAGGTGGTGGCTACACCTTC
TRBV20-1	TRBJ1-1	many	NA	CSALDYMNTEAFF	TGCAGTGCACTGGACTATATGAACACTGAAGCTTTCTTT
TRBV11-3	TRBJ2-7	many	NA	CASSPVRSYEQYF	TGTGCCAGCAGCCCCGTGAGGTCGTACGAGCAGTACTTC
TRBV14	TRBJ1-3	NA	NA	CASSQRGNTIYF	TGTGCCAGCAGCCAGAGAGGAAACACCATATATTTT
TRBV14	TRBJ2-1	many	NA	CASSQDGYLGNEQFF	TGTGCCAGCAGCCAAGATGGTTACCTGGGCAATGAGCAGTTCTTC
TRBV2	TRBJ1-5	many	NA	CASSDEGDQPQHF	TGTGCCAGCAGTGATGAAGGGGACCAGCCCCAGCATTTT
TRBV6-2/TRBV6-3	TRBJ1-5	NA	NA	CASSEEQGAGNQPQHF	TGTGCCAGCAGTGAAGAGCAAGGGGCGGGCAATCAGCCCCAGCATTTT
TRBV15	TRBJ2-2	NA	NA	CATSRFREYTGELFF	TGTGCCACCAGCAGATTTCGGGAGTACACCGGGGAGCTGTTTTTT
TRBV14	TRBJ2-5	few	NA	CASSQVSSAETQYF	TGTGCCAGCAGCCAAGTATCTAGCGCAGAGACCCAGTACTTC
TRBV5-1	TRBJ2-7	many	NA	CASSLDRDSYEQYF	TGCGCCAGCAGCTTGGACAGGGACTCCTACGAGCAGTACTTC